This T cell receptor (beta chain) was documented in a study of early T cells in non-severe SARS-CoV-2 infection. Across the whole study: RNA in bulk from unsorted whole blood was sequenced, and chains were unpaired.

The CDR3 covers 15 residues. Germline values: CDR1 SQVTM, CDR2 ANQGSEA. Trimming left V 3 bases short and J 6 bases short, with 18 bases between. Each single cDNA molecule received a unique molecular identifier. TCRdb independently ran MiXCR on the 5' RACE reads; one entry per CDR3 protein. Among about 39,000 distinct CDR3 sequences listed, roughly 4% were seen once. This clonotype was observed many times. Its specificity is unknown. Findings of the study overall: Anti-spike CD8 specificities were favored by VDJdb matching, whose results missed private and CD4 specificities.

The TCR comes from an adult who was a healthcare worker with PCR-confirmed SARS-CoV-2 infection or an uninfected control (not recorded which). The chain uses TRBV29-1 and TRBJ2-1; D not certain. Sequenced: whole blood. CDR3 region: CSVDVRRKTSNEQFF. The CDR3 DNA reads TGCAGCGTTGACGTCAGGCGGAAAACCTCCAATGAGCAGTTCTTC.